The text below deals with one T cell receptor (beta chain). Assignments of participants to cohorts depended upon their own reported clinical history. Data came from immunoSEQ multiplex PCR; TCRdb stores just in-frame clones and leaves some out. This table has 250,000 to 300,000 clones, about 88% appearing once. This specimen comes from a study of blood T cell repertoires in COVID-19. Study context: COVID-19 samples collected from the United States, Italy and Spain covered acute and convalescent phases. T cells, B-cell-depleted T cells, or PBMCs provided the cDNA or gDNA that served as material.

The receptor's source is a man aged 25 to 40 with acute COVID-19. The material sequenced was PBMCs or T cells enriched from blood (not recorded which).

In nucleotides, the CDR3 is TGTGCCAGCAGCTGGACTAGCGGGAGAGGTGGGGAGCTGTTTTTT. Translated: CASSWTSGRGGELFF. V gene TRBV7-9 combines with J gene TRBJ2-2, with 13 positions matching TRBD2. There are 15 residues in the CDR3. J gave up 8 bases and V 4 bases, and 4 bases lay outside the gene matches. Germline V gene data show CDR1 as SEHNR and CDR2 as FQNEAQ (reference sequence).